A single sample is the source of the 2 T cell receptor beta chains below, sequenced in a study of T cells expressing NK-cell markers (dated by TCRdb to about 2020). The protocol used for the library was 5' RACE. The listed sequencing device is Illumina HiSeq 2000. The reads underwent TCRdb reprocessing, giving one record for each CDR3 protein sequence and no DNA. This sample's table contains approximately 440,000 distinct CDR3 sequences. Under 1.5% of the sample is held by the ten biggest clonotypes. The sample consisted of blood T cells: a sorted CD56 or NKG2C T cell subset, CD4+ or CD8+ T cells, or bulk PBMC T cells (not recorded which). The receptor set was obtained from a woman between 45 and 60 years old in good health. Donor details come from another sample of the same person, matched by shared clones.

The chain carries TRBV6-2 or TRBV6-3 and TRBJ1-4; TCRdb lists TRBD1, though no DNA is available to test this call. Germline V lookup: CDR1 MNHEY, CDR2 SVGEGT. This CDR3 spans 15 amino acids. This CDR3 is CASRRPGQGSEKLFF.

The V call is TRBV11-2, the J call TRBJ2-3; the TRBD2 assignment by TCRdb is unverifiable without DNA. The CDR3 length is 20 residues. Per the germline V gene, CDR1 is SGHAT and CDR2 is FQNNGV. This CDR3 reads CASSPTGGLAGGIFTDTQYF.